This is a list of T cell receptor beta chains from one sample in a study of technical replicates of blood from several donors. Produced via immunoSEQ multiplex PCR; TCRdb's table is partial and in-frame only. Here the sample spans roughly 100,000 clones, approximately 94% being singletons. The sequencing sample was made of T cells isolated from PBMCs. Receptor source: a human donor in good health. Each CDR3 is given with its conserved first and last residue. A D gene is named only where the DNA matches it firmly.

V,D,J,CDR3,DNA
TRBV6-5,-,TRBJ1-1,CASMRVNTEAFF,TGTGCCAGTATGAGGGTGAACACTGAAGCTTTCTTT
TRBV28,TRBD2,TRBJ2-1,CASSLSGSSSYNEQFF,TGTGCCAGCAGTTTAAGCGGGAGTAGCTCCTACAATGAGCAGTTCTTC
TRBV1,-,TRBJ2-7,CTSSQDLNGSCEQYF,TGCACCAGCAGCCAAGATCTGAACGGTTCTTGCGAGCAGTACTTC
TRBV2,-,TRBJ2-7,CASTLQGLYEQYF,TGTGCCAGCACCCTCCAGGGTCTGTACGAGCAGTACTTC
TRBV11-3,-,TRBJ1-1,CASGGVIEAFF,TGTGCCAGCGGGGGGGTGATAGAGGCTTTCTTT
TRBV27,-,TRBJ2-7,CASSPRGGSPYEQYF,TGTGCCAGCAGTCCCCGAGGGGGTTCTCCCTACGAGCAGTACTTC
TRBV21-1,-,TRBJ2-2,CASSRRDRASGRRTGELFF,TGTGCCAGCAGCAGGAGGGACAGGGCTAGCGGGAGAAGGACCGGGGAGCTGTTTTTT
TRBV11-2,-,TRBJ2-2,CASSSFRGGTGELFF,TGTGCCAGCAGCTCCTTCAGGGGAGGGACCGGGGAGCTGTTTTTT
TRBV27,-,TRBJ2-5,CASRPPPEKHGRETQYF,TGTGCCAGCAGACCACCCCCCGAGAAGCATGGGAGAGAGACCCAGTACTTC
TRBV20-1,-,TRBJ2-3,CSAQKGDTQYF,TGCAGTGCACAGAAAGGAGATACGCAGTATTTT
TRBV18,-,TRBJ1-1,CASSSEGGARTEAFF,TGTGCCAGCTCATCCGAGGGGGGGGCCCGCACTGAAGCTTTCTTT